This T cell receptor beta chain was identified during a study of control samples from healthy donors and cancer patients. Sequencing used immunoSEQ multiplex PCR; TCRdb keeps in-frame clones, though not all of them. This sample carries roughly 55,000 clones, approximately 85% of them seen once, and the ten largest clones take roughly 3.8%. The CDR3 loop spans 13 amino acids. Germline CDR1 and CDR2: SGHRS and YFSETQ. V gave up 4 bases and J gave up 8 bases; unmatched junction bases: 7. The origin of this receptor is a man in his forties or fifties in good health. The sample was blood. The chain recombines TRBV5-1 with TRBJ1-2; 8 bases map to TRBD1. CDR3 in DNA: TGCGCCAGCAGCGACCGACAGGGGAGGGGCTACACCTTC. It specifies CASSDRQGRGYTF. The complete variable domain, with remaining parts taken from reference TRBV5-1 and TRBJ1-2, reads KAGVTQTPRYLIKTRGQQVTLSCSPISGHRSVSWYQQTPGQGLQFLFEYFSETQRNKGNFPGRFSGRQFSNSRSEMNVSTLELGDSALYLCASSDRQGRGYTFGSGTRLTVV.